Below are 27 T cell receptor beta chains sequenced from a single sample in a study of blood T cell repertoires in COVID-19. Assay: immunoSEQ multiplex PCR; the TCRdb copy retains only in-frame clones and omits some. The sample includes 130,000 or so clones, around three quarters seen only once; the top ten take 9.5% to 14%. Input material: peripheral blood. These receptors were taken from a human donor in a cohort sampled during active COVID-19.

This rearrangement joins TRBV5-1 to TRBJ1-4; D gene uncertain. This CDR3 has 13 amino acids. CDR1 SGHRS and CDR2 YFSETQ come from the germline V gene. Trimming removed 6 bases from V and 1 base from J, with 7 bases in between. The CDR3 DNA sequence: TGCGCCAGCAAAAGCGGAACTAATGAAAAACTGTTTTTT. Its translation: CASKSGTNEKLFF.

The chain joins TRBV28 to TRBJ1-2; 8 bases agree with TRBD1. Germline V CDR1 and CDR2: MDHEN, SYDVKM. The junction had 7 bases not matched to a gene; V was cut back by 2 bases and J by 8 bases. This CDR3 has 14 amino acids. The CDR3 reads CASSLAGGAEGYTF. DNA for the CDR3: TGTGCCAGCAGTTTAGCAGGGGGCGCGGAGGGCTACACCTTC.

V is TRBV2 and J is TRBJ1-1; no reliable D call. The CDR3 runs 14 residues. V shed 7 bases and J shed 0 bases, with 12 bases lying between them. Per germline, CDR1 SNHLY and CDR2 FYNNEI. This chain's CDR3 is CASNPREVNTEAFF. CDR3 coding DNA: TGTGCCAGCAACCCCCGCGAGGTGAACACTGAAGCTTTCTTT.

J is TRBJ1-1 and V is TRBV6-5; the D gene is possibly TRBD1 (6 bases). CDR3 length: 13 amino acids. V was cut by 6 bases and J by 6 bases, with 14 bases left in between. Germline values: CDR1 MNHEY, CDR2 SVGAGI. The CDR3 DNA reads TGTGCCAGCAGCTCTAACAGGGCGGCTGAAGCTTTCTTT. This encodes CASSSNRAAEAFF.

In this sample, this clone turned up once. The J gene is TRBJ2-5, the V gene TRBV11-2, with TRBD1 matching over 9 bases. V dropped 3 bases and J dropped 5; count of bases not matched to a gene: 4. CDR1 SGHAT and CDR2 FQNNGV come from the germline V gene. This CDR3 is 14 amino acids long. The DNA of the CDR3 is TGTGCCAGCAGCTTGGGCGGACAGGGGGAGACCCAGTACTTC. Translated, it gives CASSLGGQGETQYF.

This clone was detected only once. The V gene is TRBV10-3, the J gene TRBJ1-1, with a weak D call TRBD1 (5 bases). The germline CDR1 and CDR2 sequences are ENHRY and SYGVKD. Trimming took off 5 bases at V and 0 bases at J, with 13 bases between the two ends. The CDR3 length is 15 residues. Here the CDR3 reads CAISYSTAMNTEAFF. CDR3 coding DNA: TGTGCCATCAGTTATTCGACAGCGATGAACACTGAAGCTTTCTTT.

This clone was found once. The J gene is TRBJ1-6, the V gene TRBV11-2; 7 nucleotides align to TRBD1. This CDR3 has 15 residues. Germline CDR1 is SGHAT and CDR2 is FQNNGV. The trim removed 5 bases at V and 7 bases at J, leaving 8 bases unmatched. CDR3 in DNA: TGTGCCAGCAGCGGCATCAGGGGGTGGAATTCACCCCTCCACTTT. It specifies CASSGIRGWNSPLHF.

The chain combines TRBV28 with TRBJ2-5, with D unresolved. The V end lost 10 bases, the J end lost 7 bases, and 13 bases lay between the germline ends. This CDR3 region has 11 residues. Germline CDR1 MDHEN, CDR2 SYDVKM. CDR3 DNA sequence: TGTGCCACCAGATTAGAGGTGACCCAGTACTTC. This encodes CATRLEVTQYF.

V and J are TRBV11-2 and TRBJ2-1; tentative D call: TRBD1 (6 bases). There are 13 residues in the CDR3. Germline V gene data show CDR1 as SGHAT and CDR2 as FQNNGV. Trimming removed 5 bases at V and 6 bases at J, with 11 bases between. Here the CDR3 reads CASSPKQGNEQFF. The CDR3 DNA follows: TGTGCCAGCAGCCCCAAACAGGGCAATGAGCAGTTCTTC.

The chain recombines TRBV30 with TRBJ2-1; the match to TRBD2 covers 10 bases. V lost 5 bases and J lost 4; bases outside the gene matches: 5. The CDR3 covers 14 residues. Germline V gene lookup returns CDR1 GTSNPN and CDR2 SVGIG (reference sequence). The CDR3 is CAWRLAGRYNEQFF. In nucleotides, the CDR3 is TGTGCCTGGCGACTAGCGGGCCGATACAATGAGCAGTTCTTC.

This chain uses TRBV27 with TRBJ2-1; TRBD2 agrees at 10 bases. V lost 5 bases to trimming and J lost 12 bases; unmatched junction nucleotides: 7. This CDR3 spans 13 amino acids. Germline assignment: CDR1 MNHEY and CDR2 SMNVEV (reference sequence). The CDR3: CASSPLAGAWQFF. The CDR3 DNA reads as TGTGCCAGCAGTCCCCTAGCGGGGGCGTGGCAGTTCTTC.

CDR3 protein: CASSRGSGDEQFF. For the CDR3, the DNA is TGCGCCAGCAGCCGGGGGTCGGGGGATGAGCAGTTCTTC. V gene TRBV4-1 combines with J gene TRBJ2-1, with D tentatively TRBD2 (6 bases). CDR1 and CDR2 from the germline V gene are MGHRA and YSYEKL. Trimming stripped 4 bases from V and 8 bases from J, with 12 bases between. The CDR3 runs to 13 residues.

V usage is TRBV7-8 and J usage is TRBJ2-7; 11 bases are shared with TRBD1. With 6 bases clipped from V and 1 base from J, the junction kept 5 bases outside the gene matches. This CDR3 spans 15 amino acids. Germline V gives CDR1 SGHVS, CDR2 FQNEAQ. The CDR3 region is CASSFGQGASYEQYF. For the CDR3, the DNA is TGTGCCAGCAGTTTCGGACAGGGGGCATCCTACGAGCAGTACTTC.

DNA for the CDR3: TGCGCCAGCAGCTTGGGACAGAATAATTCACCCCTCCACTTT. This encodes CASSLGQNNSPLHF. The gene calls are TRBV5-1 and TRBJ1-6, with D maybe TRBD1 (5 bases). The CDR3 is made up of 14 amino acids. In germline, CDR1 is SGHRS, CDR2 YFSETQ. Trimming stripped 0 bases from V and 5 bases from J, with 6 bases between.

In this sample, this clone turned up once. V and J are TRBV5-1 and TRBJ1-2; D gene ambiguous. V gave up 0 bases and J gave up 0 bases, with 9 bases separating them. The CDR3 loop spans 15 amino acids. The germline CDR1 and CDR2 sequences are SGHRS and YFSETQ. The DNA of the CDR3 is TGCGCCAGCAGCTTGGCCGGGATTACTAACTATGGCTACACCTTC. It codes for CASSLAGITNYGYTF.

Concerning this clone itself: A read error may produce the germline difference seen at one junction end. J is TRBJ1-2 and V is TRBV27; 7 positions agree with TRBD1. Germline-derived CDR1 and CDR2 are MNHEY and SMNVEV (reference sequence). The CDR3 has 12 amino acids. CDR3 sequence: CATGTANYDYTF. The CDR3 DNA is TGTGCCACCGGGACAGCTAACTATGACTACACCTTC.

The J gene is TRBJ2-3, the V gene TRBV11-2; 8 bases match TRBD2. Trimming cost V 1 base and J 4 bases; bases outside gene matches: 7. Per the germline V gene, CDR1 is SGHAT and CDR2 is FQNNGV. The CDR3 is 16 residues long. The CDR3 region has the DNA TGTGCCAGCAGCTTAGGAGCGGGGGCTAGGGCAGATACGCAGTATTTT. Translated, it gives CASSLGAGARADTQYF.

The chain uses TRBV18 and TRBJ2-5; D uncertain. Between the trimmed V and J ends, which lost 1 base and 6 bases, there was a span of 12 bases. The CDR3 length is 14 residues. The germline V gene encodes CDR1 KGHSH and CDR2 LQKENI. CDR3 in DNA: TGTGCCAGCTCACCACAAGAGAGGTCTCAGACCCAGTACTTC. Translated: CASSPQERSQTQYF.

The chain recombines TRBV7-8 with TRBJ2-4, with TRBD1 matching over 7 bases. The CDR3 totals 20 residues. Trimming took 0 bases from V and 0 from J; bases not matched to a gene: 14. Germline V gene lookup returns CDR1 SGHVS and CDR2 FQNEAQ. The CDR3 region is CASSLANRDRADGAKNIQYF. The DNA of the CDR3 is TGTGCCAGCAGCTTAGCAAACCGGGACAGAGCTGATGGAGCCAAAAACATTCAGTACTTC.

The chain uses TRBV7-9 and TRBJ2-6; tentatively, D is TRBD2 (5 bases). The CDR3 extends over 15 amino acids. The germline V gene encodes CDR1 SEHNR and CDR2 FQNEAQ (reference sequence). With 5 bases removed from V and 4 bases from J, the gap between germline ends came to 12 bases. CDR3 loop: CASSPSLVGANVLTF. CDR3 nucleotide sequence: TGTGCCAGCAGCCCTAGCCTGGTGGGGGCCAACGTCCTGACTTTC.

The CDR3 coding sequence is TGTGCCAGCAGTACAGAGTTGACCGGGGAGCTGTTTTTT. Translation: CASSTELTGELFF. J is TRBJ2-2 and V is TRBV2; no clear D gene. Germline V gives CDR1 SNHLY, CDR2 FYNNEI. The ends were cut back, 5 bases at V and 5 bases at J, with 9 bases in the middle. This CDR3 comprises 13 residues.

This clone was seen only once. The chain is built from TRBV6-4 and TRBJ1-2; D not resolved. Trimming cost V 0 bases and J 8 bases, with 7 bases left between them. The germline gives CDR1 MRHNA, CDR2 SNTAGT. This CDR3 spans 12 amino acids. In DNA, the CDR3 is TGTGCCAGCAGTGACTCGGGGAGGGGCTACACCTTC. Its translation is CASSDSGRGYTF.

The CDR3 bases are TGCGCCAGCAGCCCCTGGACCGGAGGAGAGGGAAACACCATATATTTT. Encoded protein: CASSPWTGGEGNTIYF. This sequence joins TRBV5-1 and TRBJ1-3, with D uncertain. Germline CDR1 SGHRS, CDR2 YFSETQ. The length of the CDR3 is 16 residues. Trimming stripped 4 bases from V and 4 bases from J, with 18 bases between.

The rearrangement uses TRBV30 and TRBJ1-6, with TRBD1 as a possible D gene (6 bases). Per germline, CDR1 GTSNPN and CDR2 SVGIG (reference sequence). CDR3 length: 14 residues. The germline V and J ends were trimmed by 1 base and 7 bases, with 11 bases remaining between them. The CDR3 is CAWSAETGNSPLHF. CDR3 DNA: TGTGCCTGGAGTGCGGAAACAGGGAATTCACCCCTCCACTTT. Together with reference TRBV30 and TRBJ1-6, the CDR3 gives the full variable domain: SQTIHQWPATLVQPVGSPLSLECTVEGTSNPNLYWYRQAAGRGLQLLFYSVGIGQISSEVPQNLSASRPQDRQFILSSKKLLLSDSGFYLCAWSAETGNSPLHFGNGTRLTVT.

This clone was observed once. This chain connects TRBV5-8 to TRBJ2-7; 7 bases agree with TRBD2. This CDR3 is built from 13 residues. With 1 base clipped from V and 6 bases from J, the junction kept 4 bases outside the gene matches. CDR1 is SGHTS, CDR2 YDEGEE, per germline. This CDR3 is CASSLLSGVEQYF. In nucleotides, the CDR3 is TGTGCCAGCAGCTTGCTGAGCGGGGTCGAGCAGTACTTC.

This clone came up once. The rearrangement links TRBV12-5 to TRBJ2-7; 8 nucleotides line up with TRBD1. The CDR3 contains 15 residues. V shed 0 bases and J 7 bases; nucleotides not matched to a gene: 8. Germline V gene data show CDR1 as LGHNT and CDR2 as FRNRAP. In DNA, the CDR3 is TGTGCTAGTGGTTTGGTACCCGGACAGGGACGGGAGCAGTACTTC. It translates to CASGLVPGQGREQYF.

The J gene is TRBJ1-1, the V gene TRBV7-8, with 10 bases that match TRBD1. V gave up 0 bases and J gave up 3 bases; unmatched junction bases: 1. The CDR3 runs 15 residues. Per the germline V gene, CDR1 is SGHVS and CDR2 is FQNEAQ. CDR3 bases: TGTGCCAGCAGCTTAGCCGGGACAGGGGACACTGAAGCTTTCTTT. This encodes CASSLAGTGDTEAFF.